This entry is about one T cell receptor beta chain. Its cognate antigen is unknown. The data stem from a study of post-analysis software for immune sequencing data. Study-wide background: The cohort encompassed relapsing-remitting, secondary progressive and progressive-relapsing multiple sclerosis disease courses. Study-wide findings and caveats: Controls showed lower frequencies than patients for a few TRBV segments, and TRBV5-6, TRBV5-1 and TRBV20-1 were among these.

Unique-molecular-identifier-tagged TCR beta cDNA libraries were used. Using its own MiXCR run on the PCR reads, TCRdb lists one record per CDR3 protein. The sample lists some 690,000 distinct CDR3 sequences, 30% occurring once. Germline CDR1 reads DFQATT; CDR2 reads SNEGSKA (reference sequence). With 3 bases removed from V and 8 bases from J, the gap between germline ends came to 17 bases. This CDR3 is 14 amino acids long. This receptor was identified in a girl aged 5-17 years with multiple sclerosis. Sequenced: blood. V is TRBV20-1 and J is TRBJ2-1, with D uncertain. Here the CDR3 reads CSARAPRTTDEQFF. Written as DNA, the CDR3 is TGCAGTGCTAGGGCGCCCAGGACCACGGATGAGCAGTTCTTC.